This entry is about one TCR beta chain. This sample is part of a study of shared clonotypes between healthy human individuals. Between the trimmed V and J ends, which lost 7 bases and 3 bases, there was a span of 13 bases. This CDR3 region has 14 residues. The V gene's germline CDR1 is LNHDA and CDR2 SQIVND (reference sequence). The assay was immunoSEQ multiplex PCR, and TCRdb's table has in-frame clones only and misses some. The sample has about 2.3 million clones, roughly 90% seen once; the top ten hold roughly 0.34%. The sequence came from a man between 18 and 35 years old in good health. Some clones in this sample may be carry-over from other donors' samples. The chain carries TRBV19 and TRBJ1-5; tentative D call: TRBD1 (6 bases). The source material was naive CD4+ T cells from PBMCs. Sample subset: CD45RA+ positively selected. The CDR3 spells CASNFGQLNQPQHF. In nucleotides, the CDR3 is TGTGCCAGTAACTTCGGACAGCTCAATCAGCCCCAGCATTTT.